This TCR beta chain was sequenced in a study of long-term antiretroviral therapy in people with HIV. Points from the study as a whole: All blood samples came from the years 2004 to 2017, possibly under older ART regimens.

This CDR3 spans 15 amino acids. The V gene's germline CDR1 is MGHRA and CDR2 YSYEKL. V dropped 1 base and J dropped 7 bases, with 11 bases sitting between them. This was the immunoSEQ v3.0 assay at survey level. Assay: immunoSEQ multiplex PCR; the TCRdb copy retains only in-frame clones and omits some. The sample holds some 48,000 clones, about 86% seen once. Comments on this clone: What it binds is not known.

The starting material was unsorted PBMCs, obtained 0.8 years after starting antiretroviral therapy. This chain uses TRBV4-1 with TRBJ1-6, with D possibly matching TRBD1 (5 bases). The TCR originated in a woman aged 18-35 years with HIV. Written as DNA, the CDR3 is TGCGCCAGCAGCCAAGGGGCAGGGACGAATTCACCCCTCCACTTT. This translates into CASSQGAGTNSPLHF.